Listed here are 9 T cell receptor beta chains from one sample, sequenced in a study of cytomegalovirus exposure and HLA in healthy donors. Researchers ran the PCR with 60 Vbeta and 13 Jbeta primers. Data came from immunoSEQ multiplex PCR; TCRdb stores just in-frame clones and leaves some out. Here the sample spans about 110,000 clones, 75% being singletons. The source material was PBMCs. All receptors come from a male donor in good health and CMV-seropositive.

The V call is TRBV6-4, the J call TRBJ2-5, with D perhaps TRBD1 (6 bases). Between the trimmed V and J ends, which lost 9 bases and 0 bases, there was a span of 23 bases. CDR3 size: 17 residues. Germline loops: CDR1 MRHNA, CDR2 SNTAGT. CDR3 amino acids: CASWDNEEPPYQETQYF. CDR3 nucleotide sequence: TGTGCCAGTTGGGACAACGAAGAACCCCCGTACCAAGAGACCCAGTACTTC.

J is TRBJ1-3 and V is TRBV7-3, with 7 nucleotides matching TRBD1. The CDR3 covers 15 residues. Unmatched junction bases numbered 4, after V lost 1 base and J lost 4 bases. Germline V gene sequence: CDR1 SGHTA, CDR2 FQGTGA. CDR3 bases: TGTGCCAGCAGCTTAAATACAGGGGTCGGAAACACCATATATTTT. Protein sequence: CASSLNTGVGNTIYF.

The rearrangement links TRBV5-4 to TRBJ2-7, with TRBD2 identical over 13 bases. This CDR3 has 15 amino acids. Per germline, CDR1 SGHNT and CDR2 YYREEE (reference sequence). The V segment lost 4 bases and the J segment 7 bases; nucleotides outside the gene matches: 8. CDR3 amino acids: CASSKPSGLAGEQYF. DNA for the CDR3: TGTGCCAGCAGCAAACCTTCGGGACTAGCGGGAGAGCAGTACTTC.

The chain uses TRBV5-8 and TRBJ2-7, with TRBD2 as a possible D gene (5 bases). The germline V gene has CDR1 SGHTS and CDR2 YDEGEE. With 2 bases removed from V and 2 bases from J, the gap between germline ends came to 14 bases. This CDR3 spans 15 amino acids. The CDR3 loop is CASSFEGVVPYEQYF. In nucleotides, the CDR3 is TGTGCCAGCAGCTTCGAGGGAGTTGTCCCCTACGAGCAGTACTTC.

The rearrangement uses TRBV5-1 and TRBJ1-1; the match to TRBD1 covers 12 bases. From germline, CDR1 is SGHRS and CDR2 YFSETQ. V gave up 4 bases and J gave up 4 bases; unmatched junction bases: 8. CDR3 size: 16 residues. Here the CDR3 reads CASSQGGTGGFTEAFF. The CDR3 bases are TGCGCCAGCAGCCAGGGAGGGACAGGGGGCTTCACTGAAGCTTTCTTT.

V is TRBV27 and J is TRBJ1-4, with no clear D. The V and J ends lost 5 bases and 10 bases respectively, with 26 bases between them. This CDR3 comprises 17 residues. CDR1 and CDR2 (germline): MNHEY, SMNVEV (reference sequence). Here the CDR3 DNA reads TGTGCCAGCAGTATCTATTCTAGACGGATACCAACTTCAAAACTGTTTTTT. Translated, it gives CASSIYSRRIPTSKLFF.

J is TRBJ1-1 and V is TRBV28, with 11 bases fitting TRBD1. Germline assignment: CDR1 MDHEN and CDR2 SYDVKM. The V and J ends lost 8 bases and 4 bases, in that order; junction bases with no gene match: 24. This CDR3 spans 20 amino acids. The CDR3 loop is CASLGTNKDRGPVVGTEAFF. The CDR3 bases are TGTGCCAGCCTGGGGACCAACAAGGACAGGGGGCCGGTGGTGGGCACTGAAGCTTTCTTT. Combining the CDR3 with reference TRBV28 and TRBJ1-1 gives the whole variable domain DVKVTQSSRYLVKRTGEKVFLECVQDMDHENMFWYRQDPGLGLRLIYFSYDVKMKEKGDIPEGYSVSREKKERFSLILESASTNQTSMYLCASLGTNKDRGPVVGTEAFFGQGTRLTVV.

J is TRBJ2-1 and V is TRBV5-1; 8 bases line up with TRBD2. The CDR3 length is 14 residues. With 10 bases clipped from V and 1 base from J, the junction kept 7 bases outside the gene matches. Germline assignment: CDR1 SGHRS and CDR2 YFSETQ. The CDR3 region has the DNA TGCGCCGGCTCGGCGGGGGGTTCCTACAATGAGCAGTTCTTC. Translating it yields CAGSAGGSYNEQFF.

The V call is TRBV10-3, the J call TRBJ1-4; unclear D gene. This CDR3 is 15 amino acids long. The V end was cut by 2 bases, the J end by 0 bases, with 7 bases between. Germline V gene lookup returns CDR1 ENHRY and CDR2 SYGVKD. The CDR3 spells CAISEGRATNEKLFF. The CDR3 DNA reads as TGTGCCATCAGTGAGGGCCGGGCAACTAATGAAAAACTGTTTTTT.